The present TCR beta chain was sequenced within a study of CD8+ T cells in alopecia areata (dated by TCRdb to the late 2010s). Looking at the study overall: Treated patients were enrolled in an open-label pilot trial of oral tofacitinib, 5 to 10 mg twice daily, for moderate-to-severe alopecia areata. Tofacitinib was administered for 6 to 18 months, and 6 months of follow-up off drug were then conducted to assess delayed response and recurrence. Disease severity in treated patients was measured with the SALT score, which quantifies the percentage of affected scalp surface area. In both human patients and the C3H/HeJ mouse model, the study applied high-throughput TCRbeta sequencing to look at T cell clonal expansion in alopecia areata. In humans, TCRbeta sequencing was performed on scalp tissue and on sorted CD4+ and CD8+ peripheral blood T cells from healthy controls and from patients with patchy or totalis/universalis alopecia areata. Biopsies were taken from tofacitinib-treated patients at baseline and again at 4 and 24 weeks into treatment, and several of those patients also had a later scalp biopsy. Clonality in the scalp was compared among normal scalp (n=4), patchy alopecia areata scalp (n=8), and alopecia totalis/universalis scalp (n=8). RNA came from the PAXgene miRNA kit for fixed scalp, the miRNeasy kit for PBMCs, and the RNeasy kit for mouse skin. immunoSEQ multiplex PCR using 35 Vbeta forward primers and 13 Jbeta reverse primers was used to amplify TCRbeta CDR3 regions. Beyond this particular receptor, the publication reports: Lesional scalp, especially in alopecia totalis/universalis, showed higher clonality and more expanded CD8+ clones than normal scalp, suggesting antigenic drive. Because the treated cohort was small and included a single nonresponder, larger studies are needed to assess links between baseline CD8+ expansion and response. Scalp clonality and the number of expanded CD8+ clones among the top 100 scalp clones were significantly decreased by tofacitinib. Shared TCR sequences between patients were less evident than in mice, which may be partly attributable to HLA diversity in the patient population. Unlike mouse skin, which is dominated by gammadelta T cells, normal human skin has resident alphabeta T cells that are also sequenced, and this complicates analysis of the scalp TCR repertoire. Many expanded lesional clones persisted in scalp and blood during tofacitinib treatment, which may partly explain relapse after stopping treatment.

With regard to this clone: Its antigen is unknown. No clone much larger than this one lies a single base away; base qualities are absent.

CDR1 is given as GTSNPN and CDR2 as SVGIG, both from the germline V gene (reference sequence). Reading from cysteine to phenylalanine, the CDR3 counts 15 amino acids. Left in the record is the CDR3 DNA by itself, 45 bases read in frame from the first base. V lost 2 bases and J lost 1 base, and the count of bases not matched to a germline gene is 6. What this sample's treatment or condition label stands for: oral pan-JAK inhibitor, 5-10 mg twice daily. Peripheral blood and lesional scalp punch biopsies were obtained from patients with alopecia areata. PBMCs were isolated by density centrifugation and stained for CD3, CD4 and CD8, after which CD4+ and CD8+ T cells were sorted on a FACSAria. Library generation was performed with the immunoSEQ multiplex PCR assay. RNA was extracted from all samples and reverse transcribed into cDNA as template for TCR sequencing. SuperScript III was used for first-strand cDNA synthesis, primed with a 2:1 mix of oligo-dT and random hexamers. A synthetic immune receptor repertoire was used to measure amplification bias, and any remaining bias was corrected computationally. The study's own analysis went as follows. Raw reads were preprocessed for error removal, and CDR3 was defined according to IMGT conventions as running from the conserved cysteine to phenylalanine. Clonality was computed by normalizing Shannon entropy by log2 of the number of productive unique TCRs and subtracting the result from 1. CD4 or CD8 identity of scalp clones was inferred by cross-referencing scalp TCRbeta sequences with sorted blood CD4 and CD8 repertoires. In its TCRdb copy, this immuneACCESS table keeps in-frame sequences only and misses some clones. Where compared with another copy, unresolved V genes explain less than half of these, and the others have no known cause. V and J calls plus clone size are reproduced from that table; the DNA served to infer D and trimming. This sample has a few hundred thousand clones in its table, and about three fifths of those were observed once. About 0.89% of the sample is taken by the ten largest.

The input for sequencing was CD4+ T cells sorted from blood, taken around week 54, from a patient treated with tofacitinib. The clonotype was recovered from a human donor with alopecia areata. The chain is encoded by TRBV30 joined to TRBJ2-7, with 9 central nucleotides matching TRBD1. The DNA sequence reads TGTGCCTGGAGTCCTTGGACAGGGGAATCCTACGAGCAGTACTTC. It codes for CAWSPWTGESYEQYF.